The rows below give T cell receptor beta chains drawn from one sample of a study of shared clonotypes between healthy human individuals. Here immunoSEQ multiplex PCR was the method, and the copy in TCRdb shows in-frame clones only, minus some. The data show around 2.5 million clones, 90% to 95% seen once. Sequencing was carried out using naive CD4+ T cells from PBMCs. The origin of the receptors is a young man in good health. Some clones in this sample may be carry-over from other donors' samples. Both conserved end residues are part of each CDR3. The D gene is left open where the match is weak. Only some rows state a clone size, as once, few, many or a class for expanded clones.

d_gene	abundance	v_gene	j_gene	CDR3nt	CDR3aa
TRBD2	-	TRBV5-1	TRBJ2-5	TGCGCCAGCAGCTTCTTTCTAGCGGGAGAGCGAGAGACCCAGTACTTC	CASSFFLAGERETQYF
-	-	TRBV6-1	TRBJ2-3	TGTGCCAGCAGTCTTGGGGGCACAGATACGCAGTATTTT	CASSLGGTDTQYF
-	-	TRBV5-1	TRBJ2-1	TGCGCCAGCAGCTTGGAGGGGCGGGTGTCCTACAATGAGCAGTTCTTC	CASSLEGRVSYNEQFF
-	-	TRBV20-1	TRBJ2-7	TGCAGTGCTAGAGGGCAGGGCGAGCAGTACTTC	CSARGQGEQYF
-	-	TRBV6-1	TRBJ1-3	TGTGCCAGCAGTGAAAGGGGGGAGCCTGGAAACACCATATATTTT	CASSERGEPGNTIYF
-	-	TRBV28	TRBJ1-1	TGTGCCAGCAGTTTGGGAGGTCGGACTGAAGCTTTCTTT	CASSLGGRTEAFF
-	-	TRBV5-1	TRBJ1-1	TGCGCCAGCAGCACGAACACTGAAGCTTTCTTT	CASSTNTEAFF
-	-	TRBV19	TRBJ2-2	TGTGCCAGTAGCCAAATCAGTGGAAATCCCTACACCGGGGAGCTGTTTTTT	CASSQISGNPYTGELFF
TRBD1	-	TRBV6-5	TRBJ2-5	TGTGCCAGCAGTAGGCAGGGGGAGGAGACCCAGTACTTC	CASSRQGEETQYF
TRBD2	once	TRBV11-3	TRBJ2-2	TGTGCCAGCAGCCCAATAGCGGGAGACACCGGGGAGCTGTTTTTT	CASSPIAGDTGELFF
-	-	TRBV5-1	TRBJ2-7	TGCGCCAGCAGCTTGGTGGGGGGTAACTCCTACGAGCAGTACTTC	CASSLVGGNSYEQYF
TRBD2	-	TRBV30	TRBJ2-7	TGTGCCTGGAGCGCCGGGACTAGCGGGTTGGGGACCTACTTC	CAWSAGTSGLGTYF
-	-	TRBV7-9	TRBJ1-3	TGTGCCAGCAGCGCCACGCGAAACACCATATATTTT	CASSATRNTIYF
-	-	TRBV29-1	TRBJ2-7	TGCAGCGTTGAAGGTTCAGCTACCTACGAGCAGTACTTC	CSVEGSATYEQYF
-	-	TRBV12-5	TRBJ2-3	TGTGCTAGTGCCCAGGCCGATACGCAGTATTTT	CASAQADTQYF
TRBD2	-	TRBV7-2	TRBJ2-5	TGTGCCAGCAGCCCATCAGCGGGAGTGGGAGGAGAGACCCAGTACTTC	CASSPSAGVGGETQYF
TRBD2	-	TRBV28	TRBJ2-7	TGTGCCAGCAGTTTAGTTGGGGGAGGGCCATACGAGCAGTACTTC	CASSLVGGGPYEQYF
TRBD1	-	TRBV23-1	TRBJ1-5	TGCGCCAGCAGTGAGACAGGGAACAATCAGCCCCAGCATTTT	CASSETGNNQPQHF
TRBD1	-	TRBV9	TRBJ2-3	TGTGCCAGCAGCGTATCACAGGGGCGGGCAGATACGCAGTATTTT	CASSVSQGRADTQYF
-	-	TRBV5-1	TRBJ2-7	TGCGCCAGCAGCTTACAACCCGCAGGCCGATCCTACGAGCAGTACTTC	CASSLQPAGRSYEQYF
TRBD2	-	TRBV10-3	TRBJ2-3	TGTGCCACTAACCCCTGGACTAGCGGATTCACAGATACGCAGTATTTT	CATNPWTSGFTDTQYF
TRBD1	-	TRBV7-3	TRBJ2-5	TGTGCCAGCAGCTTATGGGGGACAGGGGAATCTCGGGAGACCCAGTACTTC	CASSLWGTGESRETQYF
TRBD1	-	TRBV11-2	TRBJ2-2	TGTGCCAGCAGCCGAGATAGGACAGGGGGATCCGGGGAGCTGTTTTTT	CASSRDRTGGSGELFF
-	-	TRBV5-1	TRBJ2-7	TGCGCCAGCAGCTTGGGTGGTAGCTCCTCCTCCTACGAGCAGTACTTC	CASSLGGSSSSYEQYF
-	-	TRBV6-6	TRBJ1-5	TGTGCCAGCAGTTACCAACCCGATAATCAGCCCCAGCATTTT	CASSYQPDNQPQHF
TRBD2	-	TRBV6-5	TRBJ2-7	TGTGCCAGCAGTTACACGCTAGCGGGGGGATACGAGCAGTACTTC	CASSYTLAGGYEQYF
TRBD1	-	TRBV4-2	TRBJ2-7	TGTGCCAGCAGCGAAGAGGGGGCCCGGGACACTTACGAGCAGTACTTC	CASSEEGARDTYEQYF
-	-	TRBV28	TRBJ2-3	TGTGCCAGCAGTTTAGGACCCAACACAGATACGCAGTATTTT	CASSLGPNTDTQYF
-	-	TRBV11-3	TRBJ2-1	TGTGCCAGCAGCCCCGCCGGGACCAATGAGCAGTTCTTC	CASSPAGTNEQFF
-	-	TRBV9	TRBJ1-1	TGTGCCAGCAGCGTGGGGAGTTCGCGCACTGAAGCTTTCTTT	CASSVGSSRTEAFF
-	-	TRBV28	TRBJ1-4	TGTGCCAGCAGTTTCCCGCCGCCTGGTTCTAATGAAAAACTGTTTTTT	CASSFPPPGSNEKLFF
-	-	TRBV18	TRBJ1-4	TGTGCCAGCTCACCAGAGCCCGGTGGGGGAAAACTGTTTTTT	CASSPEPGGGKLFF
TRBD2	-	TRBV28	TRBJ2-7	TGTGCCAGCAGTCTGACTAGCGGGAGCCCCTACGAGCAGTACTTC	CASSLTSGSPYEQYF
-	-	TRBV11-2	TRBJ2-7	TGTGCCAGCAGCCGGACACTCTACGAGCAGTACTTC	CASSRTLYEQYF
TRBD2	-	TRBV10-3	TRBJ2-1	TGTGCCATCAGCGTGACTAGCGCCGGAGGCGATGAGCAGTTCTTC	CAISVTSAGGDEQFF
TRBD2	-	TRBV7-8	TRBJ2-3	TGTGCCAGCAGCTTCGGGCGGGAGTCCAAAGATACGCAGTATTTT	CASSFGRESKDTQYF
TRBD1	-	TRBV30	TRBJ1-1	TGTGCCTGGAGTAGACCGGGACAGGGGAACACTGAAGCTTTCTTT	CAWSRPGQGNTEAFF
-	-	TRBV4-1	TRBJ2-1	TGCGCCAGCAGCCAAGCCCCGAAGGGGAAGAACAATGAGCAGTTCTTC	CASSQAPKGKNNEQFF
TRBD1	-	TRBV28	TRBJ1-5	TGTGCCAGCAGCCCCTCCTCCGGGACAGGGGGACGACAGCCCCAGCATTTT	CASSPSSGTGGRQPQHF
TRBD1	-	TRBV7-3	TRBJ2-1	TGTGCCAGCAGCTTCGGGACAGGGGCTGACAATGAGCAGTTCTTC	CASSFGTGADNEQFF
TRBD1	-	TRBV25-1	TRBJ2-2	TGTGCCAGCAGTGGGACAGGGGTTAGCGGGGAGCTGTTTTTT	CASSGTGVSGELFF
-	-	TRBV28	TRBJ1-2	TGTGCCAGCACCCAAGGCCCCTCCTATGGCTACACCTTC	CASTQGPSYGYTF
-	-	TRBV27	TRBJ2-5	TGTGCCAGCAGTTTATTAGGGGCCGAGACCCAGTACTTC	CASSLLGAETQYF